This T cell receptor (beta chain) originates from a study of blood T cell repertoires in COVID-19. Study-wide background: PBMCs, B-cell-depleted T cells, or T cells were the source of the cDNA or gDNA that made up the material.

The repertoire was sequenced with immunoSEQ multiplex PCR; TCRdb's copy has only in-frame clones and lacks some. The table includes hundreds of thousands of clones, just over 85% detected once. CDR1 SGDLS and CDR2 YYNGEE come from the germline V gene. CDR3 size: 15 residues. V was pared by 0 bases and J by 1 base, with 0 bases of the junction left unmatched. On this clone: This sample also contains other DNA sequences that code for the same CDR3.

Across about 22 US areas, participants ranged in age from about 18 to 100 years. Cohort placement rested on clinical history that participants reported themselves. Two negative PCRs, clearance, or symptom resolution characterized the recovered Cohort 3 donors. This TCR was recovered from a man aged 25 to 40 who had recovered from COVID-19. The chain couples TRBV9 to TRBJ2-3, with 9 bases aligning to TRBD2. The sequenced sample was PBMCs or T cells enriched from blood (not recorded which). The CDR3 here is CASSVGLAGTDTQYF. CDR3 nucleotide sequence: TGTGCCAGCAGCGTAGGACTAGCGGGCACAGATACGCAGTATTTT.